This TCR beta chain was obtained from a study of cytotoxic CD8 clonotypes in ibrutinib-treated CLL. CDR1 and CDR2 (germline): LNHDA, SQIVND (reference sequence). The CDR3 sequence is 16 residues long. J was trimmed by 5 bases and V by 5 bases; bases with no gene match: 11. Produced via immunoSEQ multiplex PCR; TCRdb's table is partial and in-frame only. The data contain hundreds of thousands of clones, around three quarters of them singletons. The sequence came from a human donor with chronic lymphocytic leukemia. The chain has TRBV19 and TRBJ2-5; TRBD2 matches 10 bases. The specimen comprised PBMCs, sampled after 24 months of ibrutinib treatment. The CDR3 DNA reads TGTGCCAGTAGTCAGACCTTAGCGGGAGGCCGGGAGACCCAGTACTTC. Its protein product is CASSQTLAGGRETQYF.